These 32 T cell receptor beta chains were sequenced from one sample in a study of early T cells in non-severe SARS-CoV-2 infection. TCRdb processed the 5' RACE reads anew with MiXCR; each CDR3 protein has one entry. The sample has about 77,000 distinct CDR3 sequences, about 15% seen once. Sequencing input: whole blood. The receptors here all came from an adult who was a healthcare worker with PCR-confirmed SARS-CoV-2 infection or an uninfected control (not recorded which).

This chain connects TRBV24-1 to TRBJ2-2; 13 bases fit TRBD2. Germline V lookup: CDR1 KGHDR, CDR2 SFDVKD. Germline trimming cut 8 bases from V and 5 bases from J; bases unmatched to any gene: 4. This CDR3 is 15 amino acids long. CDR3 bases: TGTGCCACCAAGGGACTAGCGGGAAGTACCGGGGAGCTGTTTTTT. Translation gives CATKGLAGSTGELFF.

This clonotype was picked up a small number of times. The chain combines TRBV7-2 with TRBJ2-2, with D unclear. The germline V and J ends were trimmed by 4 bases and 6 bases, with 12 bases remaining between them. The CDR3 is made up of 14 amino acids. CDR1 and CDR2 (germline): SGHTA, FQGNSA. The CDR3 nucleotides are TGTGCCAGCAGCTCGACGTCAGTAGCCGGGGAGCTGTTTTTT. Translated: CASSSTSVAGELFF.

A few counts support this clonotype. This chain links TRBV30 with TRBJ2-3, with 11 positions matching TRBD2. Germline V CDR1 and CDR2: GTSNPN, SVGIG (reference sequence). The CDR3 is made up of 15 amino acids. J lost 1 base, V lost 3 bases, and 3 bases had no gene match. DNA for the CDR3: TGTGCCTGGAGAAAGACTAGCGGGGGCACAGATACGCAGTATTTT. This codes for CAWRKTSGGTDTQYF.

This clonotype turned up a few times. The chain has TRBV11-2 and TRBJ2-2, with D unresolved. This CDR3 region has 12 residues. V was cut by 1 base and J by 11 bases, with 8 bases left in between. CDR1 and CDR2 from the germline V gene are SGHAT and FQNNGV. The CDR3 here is CASSLVVRELFF. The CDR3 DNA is TGTGCCAGCAGCTTAGTCGTGCGCGAGCTGTTTTTT.

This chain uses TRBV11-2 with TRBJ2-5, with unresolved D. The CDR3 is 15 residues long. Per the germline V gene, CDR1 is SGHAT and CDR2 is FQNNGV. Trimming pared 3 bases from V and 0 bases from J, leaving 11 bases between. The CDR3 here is CASSLDGEYQETQYF. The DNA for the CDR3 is TGTGCCAGCAGCTTGGACGGAGAATACCAAGAGACCCAGTACTTC.

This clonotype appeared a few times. For the CDR3, the DNA is TGCGCCAGCAGCTTGATGGGCCAGGAGACCCAGTACTTC. Translating gives CASSLMGQETQYF. The chain joins TRBV5-1 to TRBJ2-5; D unclear. V was cut by 1 base and J by 5 bases, with 9 bases left in between. CDR3 length equals 13 residues. In germline, CDR1 is SGHRS, CDR2 YFSETQ.

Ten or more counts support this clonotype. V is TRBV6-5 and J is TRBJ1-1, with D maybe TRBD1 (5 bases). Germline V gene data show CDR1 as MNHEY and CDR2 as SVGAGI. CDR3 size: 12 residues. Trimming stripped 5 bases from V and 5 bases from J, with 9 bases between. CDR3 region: CASSLRGTEAFF. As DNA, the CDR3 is TGTGCCAGCAGTCTGCGGGGGACTGAAGCTTTCTTT.

The CDR3 DNA reads TGTGCCAGCAGCCCGATCACTGAAGCTTTCTTT. Encoded protein: CASSPITEAFF. The rearrangement uses TRBV11-2 and TRBJ1-1; no clear D. The CDR3 covers 11 residues. Trimming left V 5 bases short and J 4 bases short, with 5 bases between. Germline lookup yields CDR1 SGHAT and CDR2 FQNNGV.

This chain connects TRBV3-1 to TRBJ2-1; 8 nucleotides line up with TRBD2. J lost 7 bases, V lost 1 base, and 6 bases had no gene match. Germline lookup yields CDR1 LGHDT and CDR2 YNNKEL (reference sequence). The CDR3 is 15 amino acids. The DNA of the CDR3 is TGTGCCAGCAGCCAAGCGATAGCGGGGTATAATGAGCAGTTCTTC. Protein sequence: CASSQAIAGYNEQFF.

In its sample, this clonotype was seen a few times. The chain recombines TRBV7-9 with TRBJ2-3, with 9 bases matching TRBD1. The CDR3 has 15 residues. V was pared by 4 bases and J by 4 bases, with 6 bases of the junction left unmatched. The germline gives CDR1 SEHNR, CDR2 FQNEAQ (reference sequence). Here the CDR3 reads CASSYPDRGSDTQYF. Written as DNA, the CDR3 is TGTGCCAGCAGCTACCCGGACAGGGGCTCAGATACGCAGTATTTT.

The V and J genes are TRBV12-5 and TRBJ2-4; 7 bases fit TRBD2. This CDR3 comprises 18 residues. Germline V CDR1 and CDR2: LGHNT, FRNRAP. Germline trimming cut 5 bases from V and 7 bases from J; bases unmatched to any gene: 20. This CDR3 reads CASGLMPSRGSTRNIQYF. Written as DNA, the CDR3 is TGTGCTAGTGGTCTGATGCCTTCTCGCGGGAGTACCAGGAACATTCAGTACTTC.

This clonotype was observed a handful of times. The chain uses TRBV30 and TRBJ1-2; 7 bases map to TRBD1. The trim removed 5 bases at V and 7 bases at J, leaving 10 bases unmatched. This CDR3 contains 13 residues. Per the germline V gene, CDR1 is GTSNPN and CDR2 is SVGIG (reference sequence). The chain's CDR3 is CAWSSTGEAGYTF. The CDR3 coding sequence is TGTGCCTGGTCCAGCACAGGGGAGGCTGGCTACACCTTC. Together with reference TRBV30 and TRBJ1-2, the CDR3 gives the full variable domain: SQTIHQWPATLVQPVGSPLSLECTVEGTSNPNLYWYRQAAGRGLQLLFYSVGIGQISSEVPQNLSASRPQDRQFILSSKKLLLSDSGFYLCAWSSTGEAGYTFGSGTRLTVV.

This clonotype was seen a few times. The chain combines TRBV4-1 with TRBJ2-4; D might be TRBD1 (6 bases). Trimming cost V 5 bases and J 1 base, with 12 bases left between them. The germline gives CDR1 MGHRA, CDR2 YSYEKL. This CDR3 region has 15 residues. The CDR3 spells CASSLSQGAKNIQYF. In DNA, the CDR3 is TGCGCCAGCAGCTTAAGTCAGGGGGCCAAAAACATTCAGTACTTC.

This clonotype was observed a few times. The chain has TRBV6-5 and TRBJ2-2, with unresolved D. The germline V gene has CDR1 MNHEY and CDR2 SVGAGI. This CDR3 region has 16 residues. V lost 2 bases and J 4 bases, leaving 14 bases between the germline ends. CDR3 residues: CASSYLQGQITGELFF. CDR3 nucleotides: TGTGCCAGCAGTTACCTTCAAGGCCAGATCACCGGGGAGCTGTTTTTT.

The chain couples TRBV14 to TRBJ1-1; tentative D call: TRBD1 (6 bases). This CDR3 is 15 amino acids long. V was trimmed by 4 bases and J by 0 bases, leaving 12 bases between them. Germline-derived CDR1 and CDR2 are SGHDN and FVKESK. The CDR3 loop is CASSPLRGVNTEAFF. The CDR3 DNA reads TGTGCCAGCAGCCCCCTGAGGGGGGTGAACACTGAAGCTTTCTTT.

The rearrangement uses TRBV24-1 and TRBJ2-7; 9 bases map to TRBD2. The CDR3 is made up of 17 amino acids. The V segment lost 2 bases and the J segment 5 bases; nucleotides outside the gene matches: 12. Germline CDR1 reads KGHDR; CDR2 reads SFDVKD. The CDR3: CATSDSTAGTSFHEQYF. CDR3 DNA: TGTGCCACCAGTGATTCCACGGCCGGGACTAGCTTCCACGAGCAGTACTTC.

CDR3 bases: TGTGCCAGTAGAAGGGGGGAGCCGGCCATCTACAATGAGCAGTTCTTC. Translation gives CASRRGEPAIYNEQFF. The genes are TRBV19 and TRBJ2-1; TRBD1 or TRBD2 may be the D gene (6 bases each). This CDR3 is built from 16 residues. V was cut by 6 bases and J by 3 bases, with 18 bases left in between. Germline lookup yields CDR1 LNHDA and CDR2 SQIVND (reference sequence).

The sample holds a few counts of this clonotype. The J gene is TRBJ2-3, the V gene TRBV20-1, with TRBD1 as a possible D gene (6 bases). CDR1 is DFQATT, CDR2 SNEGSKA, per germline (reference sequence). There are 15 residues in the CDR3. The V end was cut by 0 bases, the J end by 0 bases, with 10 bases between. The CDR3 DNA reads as TGCAGTGCTAGAGATCTGGGGGCTAGCACAGATACGCAGTATTTT. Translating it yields CSARDLGASTDTQYF.

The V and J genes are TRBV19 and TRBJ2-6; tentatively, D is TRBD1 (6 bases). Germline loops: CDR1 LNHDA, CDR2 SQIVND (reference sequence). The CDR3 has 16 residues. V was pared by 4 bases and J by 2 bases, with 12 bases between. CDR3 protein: CASSTGQLAGANVLTF. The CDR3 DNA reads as TGTGCCAGTAGTACAGGACAGTTAGCTGGGGCCAACGTCCTGACTTTC.

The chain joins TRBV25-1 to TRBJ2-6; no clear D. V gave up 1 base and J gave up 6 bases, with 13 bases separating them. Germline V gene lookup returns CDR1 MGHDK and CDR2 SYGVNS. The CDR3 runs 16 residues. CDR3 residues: CASSEWTGPQANVLTF. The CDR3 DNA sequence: TGTGCCAGCAGTGAATGGACCGGGCCCCAGGCCAACGTCCTGACTTTC.

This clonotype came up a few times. CDR3 sequence (DNA): TGTGCCAGCAGCTTGGACGGGAATTCACCCCTCCACTTT. Protein sequence: CASSLDGNSPLHF. The rearrangement joins TRBV7-3 to TRBJ1-6; D unresolved. The CDR3 is 13 amino acids. Deletions cut 3 bases from V and 7 bases from J, with 7 bases between. The germline V gene has CDR1 SGHTA and CDR2 FQGTGA.

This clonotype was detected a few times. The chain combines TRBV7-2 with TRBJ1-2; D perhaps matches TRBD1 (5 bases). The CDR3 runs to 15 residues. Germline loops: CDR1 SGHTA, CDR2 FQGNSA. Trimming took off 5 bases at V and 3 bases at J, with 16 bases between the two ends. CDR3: CASSPPGQGDYGYTF. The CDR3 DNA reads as TGTGCCAGCAGCCCCCCTGGGCAGGGTGACTATGGCTACACCTTC.

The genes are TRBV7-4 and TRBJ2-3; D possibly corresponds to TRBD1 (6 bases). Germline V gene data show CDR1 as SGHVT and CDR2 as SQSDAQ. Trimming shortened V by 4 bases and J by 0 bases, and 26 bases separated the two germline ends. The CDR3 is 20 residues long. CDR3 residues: CASSSSETGKQLVSTDTQYF. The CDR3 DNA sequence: TGTGCCAGCAGCTCCTCAGAGACAGGCAAGCAATTAGTAAGCACAGATACGCAGTATTTT.

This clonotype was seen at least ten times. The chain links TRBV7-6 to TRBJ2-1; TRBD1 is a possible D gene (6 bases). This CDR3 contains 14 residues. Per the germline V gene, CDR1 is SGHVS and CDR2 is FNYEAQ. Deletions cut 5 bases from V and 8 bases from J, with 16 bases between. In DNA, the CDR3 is TGTGCCAGCAGCGCCACAGGGCCTTTCGATGAGCAGTTCTTC. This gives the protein CASSATGPFDEQFF.

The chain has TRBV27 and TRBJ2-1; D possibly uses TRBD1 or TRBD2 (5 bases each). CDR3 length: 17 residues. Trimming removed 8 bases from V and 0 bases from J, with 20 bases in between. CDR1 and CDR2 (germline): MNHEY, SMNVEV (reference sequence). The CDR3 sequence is CASVPFGTPSSYNEQFF. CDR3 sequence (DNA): TGTGCCAGCGTACCTTTCGGGACGCCGAGCTCCTACAATGAGCAGTTCTTC.

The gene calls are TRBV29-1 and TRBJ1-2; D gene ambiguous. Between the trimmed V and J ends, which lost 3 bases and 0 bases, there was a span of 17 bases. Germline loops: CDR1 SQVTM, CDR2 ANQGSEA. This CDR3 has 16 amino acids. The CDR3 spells CSVDKRERGTNYGYTF. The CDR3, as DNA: TGCAGCGTTGACAAGAGGGAGAGAGGGACTAACTATGGCTACACCTTC.

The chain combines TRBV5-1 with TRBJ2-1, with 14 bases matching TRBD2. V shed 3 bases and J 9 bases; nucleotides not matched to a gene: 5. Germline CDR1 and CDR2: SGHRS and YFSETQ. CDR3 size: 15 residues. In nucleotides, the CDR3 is TGCGCCAGCAGCTCGGGACTAGCGGGAGTTATTGAGCAGTTCTTC. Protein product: CASSSGLAGVIEQFF.

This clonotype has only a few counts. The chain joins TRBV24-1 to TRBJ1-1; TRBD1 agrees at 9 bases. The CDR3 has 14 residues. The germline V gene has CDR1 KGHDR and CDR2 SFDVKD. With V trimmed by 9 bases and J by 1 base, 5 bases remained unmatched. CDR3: CATQPGQGNTEAFF. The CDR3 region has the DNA TGTGCCACCCAACCGGGACAGGGGAACACTGAAGCTTTCTTT.

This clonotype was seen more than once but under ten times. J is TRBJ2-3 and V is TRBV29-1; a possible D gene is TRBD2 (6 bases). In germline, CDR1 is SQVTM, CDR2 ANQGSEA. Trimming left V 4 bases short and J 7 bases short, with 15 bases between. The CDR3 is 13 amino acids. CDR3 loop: CSVGSQGGNTQYF. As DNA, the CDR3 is TGCAGCGTTGGCAGTCAAGGCGGGAATACGCAGTATTTT.

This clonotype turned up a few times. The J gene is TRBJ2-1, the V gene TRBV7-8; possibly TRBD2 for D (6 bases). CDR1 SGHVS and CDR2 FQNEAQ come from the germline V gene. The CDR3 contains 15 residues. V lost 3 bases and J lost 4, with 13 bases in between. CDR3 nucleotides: TGTGCCAGCAGCTTTCAGGCGGGAACTTACAATGAGCAGTTCTTC. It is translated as CASSFQAGTYNEQFF.

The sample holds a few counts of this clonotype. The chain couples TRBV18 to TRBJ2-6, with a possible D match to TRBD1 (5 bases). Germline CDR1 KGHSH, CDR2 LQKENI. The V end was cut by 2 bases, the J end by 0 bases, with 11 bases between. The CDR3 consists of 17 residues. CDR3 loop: CASSPSRQPSGANVLTF. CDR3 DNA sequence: TGTGCCAGCTCACCAAGCAGACAGCCCTCTGGGGCCAACGTCCTGACTTTC.

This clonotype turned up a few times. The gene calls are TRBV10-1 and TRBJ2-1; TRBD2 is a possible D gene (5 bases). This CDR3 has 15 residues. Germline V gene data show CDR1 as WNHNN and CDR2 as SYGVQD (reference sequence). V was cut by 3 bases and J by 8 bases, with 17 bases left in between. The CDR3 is CASSEGGPGSDEQFF. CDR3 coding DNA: TGCGCCAGCAGTGAAGGTGGGCCTGGGAGCGATGAGCAGTTCTTC.